The TCR beta chain described here comes from a study of CDR3 diversity in severe acne. TCRdb reanalysed the PCR reads using MiXCR and keeps one entry per CDR3 protein. Of about 97,000 distinct CDR3 sequences listed, roughly half are singletons. This clonotype has at least ten counts. Between the trimmed V and J ends, which lost 0 bases and 4 bases, there was a span of 13 bases. Germline V CDR1 and CDR2: SGHVS, FQNEAQ. The CDR3 is 16 residues long. V usage is TRBV7-8 and J usage is TRBJ1-5, with D possibly being TRBD1 (6 bases). The specimen was blood. The TCR sequence derives from a male donor with acne. This CDR3 reads CASSLAYRARNQPQHF. The CDR3 DNA is TGTGCCAGCAGCTTAGCGTACAGGGCCAGAAATCAGCCCCAGCATTTT.